This entry lists 16 T cell receptor beta chains sequenced from one sample in a study of siplizumab effects on memory and regulatory T cells. Assay: immunoSEQ multiplex PCR; the TCRdb copy retains only in-frame clones and omits some. The sample lists fewer than 130,000 clones; around nine tenths were seen once. Sequenced: CD4+ T cells sorted from blood. Receptors originate from a human donor in good health.

The table lists this clone with a count of one. This chain joins TRBV19 and TRBJ1-5; D is unresolved. Trimming shortened V by 5 bases and J by 4 bases, and 9 bases separated the two germline ends. The germline CDR1 and CDR2 sequences are LNHDA and SQIVND (reference sequence). There are 13 residues in the CDR3. CDR3 loop: CASSVNQNQPQHF. For the CDR3, the DNA is TGTGCCAGTAGTGTCAACCAAAATCAGCCCCAGCATTTT. Full variable domain (missing parts from reference TRBV19 and TRBJ1-5): DGGITQSPKYLFRKEGQNVTLSCEQNLNHDAMYWYRQDPGQGLRLIYYSQIVNDFQKGDIAEGYSVSREKKESFPLTVTSAQKNPTAFYLCASSVNQNQPQHFGDGTRLSIL.

J is TRBJ1-5 and V is TRBV10-3, with D unclear. Germline V gene lookup returns CDR1 ENHRY and CDR2 SYGVKD. This CDR3 is built from 13 residues. The V end lost 8 bases, the J end lost 5 bases, and 13 bases lay between the germline ends. This chain's CDR3 is CAISSKRDQPQHF. The CDR3, as DNA: TGTGCCATCTCCTCGAAGAGGGATCAGCCCCAGCATTTT.

The J gene is TRBJ2-5, the V gene TRBV11-2, with D uncertain. CDR1 and CDR2 (germline): SGHAT, FQNNGV. Trimming took off 4 bases at V and 5 bases at J, with 5 bases between the two ends. The CDR3 runs 11 residues. The CDR3 loop reads CASSYSETQYF. CDR3 nucleotide sequence: TGTGCCAGCAGCTACTCGGAGACCCAGTACTTC.

The chain uses TRBV11-3 and TRBJ2-7; tentatively, D is TRBD1 (6 bases). The CDR3 contains 15 residues. Germline V gene data show CDR1 as SGHNT and CDR2 as YENEEA. The V gene lost 1 base and the J gene lost 2 bases, with 12 bases spanning the gap. CDR3 bases: TGTGCCAGCAGCTTAGCCTGGGGGCCGACCTACGAGCAGTACTTC. This translates into CASSLAWGPTYEQYF.

CDR3 nucleotide sequence: TGTGCCAGCAGTGCGCCCGGGACTAGACGGGAGCAGTACTTC. Translating it yields CASSAPGTRREQYF. V is TRBV6-1 and J is TRBJ2-7, with TRBD2 matching over 8 bases. Unmatched junction bases numbered 9, after V lost 4 bases and J lost 7 bases. Germline CDR1 MNHNS, CDR2 SASEGT. The CDR3 consists of 14 residues.

V gene TRBV15 combines with J gene TRBJ2-3; 9 bases map to TRBD1. Unmatched junction bases numbered 6, after V lost 3 bases and J lost 2 bases. The CDR3 is 16 residues long. From germline, CDR1 is LNHNV and CDR2 YYDKDF (reference sequence). CDR3 in amino acids: CATSRPGQGFTDTQYF. Written as DNA, the CDR3 is TGTGCCACCAGCAGGCCGGGACAGGGTTTCACAGATACGCAGTATTTT. The variable domain in full, with the rest retrieved from reference TRBV15 and TRBJ2-3, is DAMVIQNPRYQVTQFGKPVTLSCSQTLNHNVMYWYQQKSSQAPKLLFHYYDKDFNNEADTPDNFQSRRPNTSFCFLDIRSPGLGDTAMYLCATSRPGQGFTDTQYFGPGTRLTVL.

This clone was seen just once. V usage is TRBV5-1 and J usage is TRBJ2-7; TRBD2 matches 10 bases. The trim removed 0 bases at V and 3 bases at J, leaving 3 bases unmatched. CDR3 length: 15 residues. The germline V gene encodes CDR1 SGHRS and CDR2 YFSETQ. CDR3 in DNA: TGCGCCAGCAGCTTGGATGCTAGCGGGAGCTACGAGCAGTACTTC. This sequence encodes CASSLDASGSYEQYF.

The chain carries TRBV18 and TRBJ2-5; 7 bases align to TRBD1. Germline lookup yields CDR1 KGHSH and CDR2 LQKENI. The ends lost 3 bases at V and 4 bases at J; junction bases unmatched: 8. This CDR3 comprises 15 residues. CDR3 DNA: TGTGCCAGCTCACCGAGACAGGGCGAGGGAGAGACCCAGTACTTC. This codes for CASSPRQGEGETQYF.

Only a few counts were recorded for this clone. The rearrangement joins TRBV4-1 to TRBJ2-5; D not resolved. Looked up from germline, CDR1 is MGHRA and CDR2 is YSYEKL. The CDR3 has 14 amino acids. Trimming took 3 bases from V and 1 from J, leaving 9 bases between them. CDR3 in amino acids: CASSQGSSQETQYF. DNA of the CDR3: TGCGCCAGCAGCCAGGGGTCCTCCCAAGAGACCCAGTACTTC.

This rearrangement joins TRBV19 to TRBJ2-7; D possibly corresponds to TRBD1 (6 bases). CDR1 and CDR2 from the germline V gene are LNHDA and SQIVND (reference sequence). Trimming left V 6 bases short and J 5 bases short, with 14 bases between. The CDR3 spans 13 residues. CDR3 nucleotide sequence: TGTGCCAGTAGCGACAGGTCCTACCACGAGCAGTACTTC. The encoded protein is CASSDRSYHEQYF.

This chain uses TRBV11-3 with TRBJ2-5, with D possibly matching TRBD2 (6 bases). This CDR3 has 16 residues. V gave up 1 base and J gave up 5 bases, with 17 bases separating them. Germline CDR1 SGHNT, CDR2 YENEEA. The CDR3 sequence is CASSLGGTHHGETQYF. The CDR3 DNA is TGTGCCAGCAGCTTAGGCGGGACCCACCACGGGGAGACCCAGTACTTC. The full variable domain, in which reference TRBV11-3 and TRBJ2-5 provide the parts outside the CDR3, is EAGVVQSPRYKIIEKKQPVAFWCNPISGHNTLYWYLQNLGQGPELLIRYENEEAVDDSQLPKDRFSAERLKGVDSTLKIQPAELGDSAVYLCASSLGGTHHGETQYFGPGTRLLVL.

The chain carries TRBV5-1 and TRBJ2-3; possibly TRBD1 for D (5 bases). With 3 bases removed from V and 5 bases from J, the gap between germline ends came to 10 bases. Germline CDR1 SGHRS, CDR2 YFSETQ. This CDR3 is 13 amino acids long. CDR3 sequence (DNA): TGCGCCAGCAGCTCAGGGATTTTAGATACGCAGTATTTT. Protein: CASSSGILDTQYF.

The rearrangement joins TRBV6-5 to TRBJ2-7; 8 bases are a match to TRBD1. Trimming removed 5 bases from V and 4 bases from J; junction bases left unmatched: 10. The CDR3 is 15 residues long. Germline V gene sequence: CDR1 MNHEY, CDR2 SVGAGI. CDR3 in amino acids: CASSQTTGVGYEQYF. The CDR3 nucleotides read TGTGCCAGCAGTCAGACGACAGGGGTGGGGTACGAGCAGTACTTC.

The chain carries TRBV9 and TRBJ2-5, with 13 bases identical to TRBD2. The CDR3 length is 15 residues. Trimming removed 3 bases from V and 5 bases from J; junction bases left unmatched: 4. Germline CDR1 SGDLS, CDR2 YYNGEE. CDR3 nucleotide sequence: TGTGCCAGCAGCGGGGGACTAGCGGGATTCGAGACCCAGTACTTC. Translated, it gives CASSGGLAGFETQYF.

This rearrangement joins TRBV19 to TRBJ2-7, with TRBD1 matching over 7 bases. This CDR3 has 14 residues. V lost 4 bases and J lost 0; bases outside the gene matches: 3. The germline CDR1 and CDR2 sequences are LNHDA and SQIVND (reference sequence). For the CDR3, the DNA is TGTGCCAGTAGTAACGGACAGGCCTCCTACGAGCAGTACTTC. Its protein product is CASSNGQASYEQYF. Full variable domain (remainder filled in from reference TRBV19 and TRBJ2-7): DGGITQSPKYLFRKEGQNVTLSCEQNLNHDAMYWYRQDPGQGLRLIYYSQIVNDFQKGDIAEGYSVSREKKESFPLTVTSAQKNPTAFYLCASSNGQASYEQYFGPGTRLTVT.

The chain has TRBV7-8 and TRBJ2-2; D possibly corresponds to TRBD1 (6 bases). Per germline, CDR1 SGHVS and CDR2 FQNEAQ. V was trimmed by 3 bases and J by 3 bases, leaving 14 bases between them. This CDR3 has 16 amino acids. For the CDR3, the DNA is TGTGCCAGCAGCTTGGACAGAAGCACCTACACCGGGGAGCTGTTTTTT. Its translation: CASSLDRSTYTGELFF.